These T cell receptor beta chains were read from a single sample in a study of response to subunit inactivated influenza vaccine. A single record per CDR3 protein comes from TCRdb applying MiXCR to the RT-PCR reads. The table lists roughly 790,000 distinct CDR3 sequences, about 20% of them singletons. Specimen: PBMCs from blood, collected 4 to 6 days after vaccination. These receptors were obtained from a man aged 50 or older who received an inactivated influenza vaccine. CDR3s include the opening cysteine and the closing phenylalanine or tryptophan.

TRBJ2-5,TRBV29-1,CSVVVRTGETQYF
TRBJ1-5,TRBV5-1,CASSVTGGNQPQHF
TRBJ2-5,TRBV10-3,CAISGQSFRAQYF
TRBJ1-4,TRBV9,CASSVGQGAEKLFF
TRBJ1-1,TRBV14,CASSQGATRGNTEAFF
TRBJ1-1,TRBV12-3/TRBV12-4,CASSRFQGNTEAFF
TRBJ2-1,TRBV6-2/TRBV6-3,CASSYPAPAAGRDEQFF
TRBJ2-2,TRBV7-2,CASRLPGTGSTGELFF
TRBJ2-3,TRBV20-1,CSARRTSGTTDTQYF
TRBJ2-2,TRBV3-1,CASSPRVLANTGELFF
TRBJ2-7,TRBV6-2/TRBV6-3,CASSYWYEQYF
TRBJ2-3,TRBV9,CASSALRTSGTTDTQYF
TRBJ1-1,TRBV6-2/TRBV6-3,CASRDTGNTEAFF
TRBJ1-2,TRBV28,CASSPTEVSGGYTF
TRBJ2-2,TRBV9,CASSPRLAGAGGELFF
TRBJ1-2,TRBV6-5,CASSYPDRNYGYTF
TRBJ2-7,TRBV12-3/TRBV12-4,CASSFTPSGASYEQYF
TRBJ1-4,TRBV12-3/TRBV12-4,CASSERQATNEKLFF
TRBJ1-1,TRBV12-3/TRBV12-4,CASSLGAGSVGAFF
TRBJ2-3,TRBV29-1,CSVEGSGTDTQYF
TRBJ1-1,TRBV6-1,CASNKGSTEAFF
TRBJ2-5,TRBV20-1,CSAREHHWRGAGETQYF
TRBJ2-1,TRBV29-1,CSVEAMPGDEQFF
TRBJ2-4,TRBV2,CASKDRGLTKNIQYF
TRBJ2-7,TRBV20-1,CSAKPGLAGGTYEQYF
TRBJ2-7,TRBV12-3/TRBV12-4,CASSRGPYEQYF
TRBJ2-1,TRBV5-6,CASSLTSGSTLTYNEQFF
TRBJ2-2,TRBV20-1,CSATDREANTGELFF
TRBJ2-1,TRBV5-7,CASGRQVNEQFF
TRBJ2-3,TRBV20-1,CSARKDNPSTDTQYF
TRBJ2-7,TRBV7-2,CASSLGGAGGGEQYF
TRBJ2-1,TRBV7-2,CASSLLAGESVF
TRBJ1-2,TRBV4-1,CASRQTGRDTYGYTF
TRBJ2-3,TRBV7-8,CASSLSGGSNTQYF
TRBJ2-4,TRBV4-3,CASSQDLLAKNIQYF
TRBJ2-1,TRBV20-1,CSARDRGGNYNEQFF
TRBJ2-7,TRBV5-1,CASSEGGSSPYEQYF
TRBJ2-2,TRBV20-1,CSANRGGRANTGELFF
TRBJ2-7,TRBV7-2,CASSFNRGLYEQYF
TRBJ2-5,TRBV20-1,CSASIRNQETQYF
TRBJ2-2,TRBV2,CASSGQGMDTGELFF
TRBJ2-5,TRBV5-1,CASSLALAGTQETQYF
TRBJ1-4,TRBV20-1,CSARDPGGGEKLFF
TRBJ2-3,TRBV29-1,CSVAQALATDTQYF
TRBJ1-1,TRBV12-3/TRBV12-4,CASSIREGNTEAFF
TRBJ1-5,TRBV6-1,CASRQTGGLQPQHF
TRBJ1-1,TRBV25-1,CASSEWCGTLEDEAFF
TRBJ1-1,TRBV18,CASSPGGLMNTEAFF
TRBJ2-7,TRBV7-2,CASSLAQGAGVGEQYF
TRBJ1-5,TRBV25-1,CASSENDRVPQHF
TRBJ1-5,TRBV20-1,CSAQRRGKGQPQHF
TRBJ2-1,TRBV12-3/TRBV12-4,CASSFSGGYPEQFF
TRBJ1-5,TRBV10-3,CAISEDKPDAPQHF
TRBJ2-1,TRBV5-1,CASTSTTGVHNEQFF
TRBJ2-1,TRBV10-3,CAIKGQGADEQFF
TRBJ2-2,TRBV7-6,CASSLALTGKTPNTGELFF
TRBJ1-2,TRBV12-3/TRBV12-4,CASSLYYGYTF
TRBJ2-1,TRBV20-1,CSAPYRERPSGQFF
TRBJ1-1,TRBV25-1,CASSKGPIVAEAFF
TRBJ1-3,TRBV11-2,CASSETQAGNTIYF